These 9 T cell receptor beta chains originate from one sample sequenced in a study of cytomegalovirus exposure and HLA in healthy donors. Primers: 60 Vbeta forward and 13 Jbeta reverse. Assay used: immunoSEQ multiplex PCR; TCRdb lists only in-frame clones, some missing. Of 100,000 to 150,000 clones listed, around 69% are singletons. Material: PBMCs. The receptors derive from a human donor in good health.

The count of this clone is one. The chain links TRBV18 to TRBJ1-2; the D gene is possibly TRBD1 (5 bases). Trimming left V 0 bases short and J 5 bases short, with 13 bases between. The CDR3 has 15 residues. In germline, CDR1 is KGHSH, CDR2 LQKENI. This CDR3 reads CASSPPVRAGYGYTF. CDR3 nucleotide sequence: TGTGCCAGCTCACCACCGGTCAGGGCGGGATATGGCTACACCTTC.

The chain employs TRBV25-1 and TRBJ2-1; 8 bases fit TRBD2. J was trimmed by 4 bases and V by 2 bases; bases with no gene match: 10. CDR1 is MGHDK, CDR2 SYGVNS, per germline. The CDR3 length is 17 residues. The CDR3 DNA reads as TGTGCCAGCAGTGAAGCCTTGAGAGCGGGGGAGTACAATGAGCAGTTCTTC. Translation: CASSEALRAGEYNEQFF.

The rearrangement joins TRBV7-3 to TRBJ2-4; 10 nucleotides line up with TRBD2. This CDR3 comprises 14 residues. Per the germline V gene, CDR1 is SGHTA and CDR2 is FQGTGA. Trimming took 5 bases from V and 8 from J; bases not matched to a gene: 6. The CDR3, as DNA: TGTGCCAGCAGCCGCAGCGGGAGGGCGGACATTCAGTACTTC. It is translated as CASSRSGRADIQYF.

This CDR3 is CASMRGGNTGELFF. The CDR3 DNA follows: TGTGCCAGCATGCGCGGGGGGAACACCGGGGAGCTGTTTTTT. The chain employs TRBV2 and TRBJ2-2, with TRBD2 identical over 7 bases. There are 14 residues in the CDR3. Unmatched junction bases numbered 3, after V lost 7 bases and J lost 1 base. Germline CDR1 SNHLY, CDR2 FYNNEI.

This chain links TRBV7-6 with TRBJ2-7; perhaps TRBD1 as D (5 bases). The length of the CDR3 is 16 residues. The germline CDR1 and CDR2 sequences are SGHVS and FNYEAQ. The ends were cut back, 0 bases at V and 3 bases at J, with 15 bases in the middle. The CDR3 protein is CASSLAWEGADYEQYF. CDR3 bases: TGTGCCAGCAGCTTAGCCTGGGAAGGGGCGGACTACGAGCAGTACTTC.

The V gene is TRBV7-9, the J gene TRBJ1-6, with 8 nucleotides matching TRBD1. The CDR3 has 14 residues. Germline V gives CDR1 SEHNR, CDR2 FQNEAQ (reference sequence). Germline trimming cut 4 bases from V and 8 bases from J; bases unmatched to any gene: 4. The CDR3 DNA is TGTGCCAGCAGCTCCGGACAGGGTGATTCACCCCTCCACTTT. It codes for CASSSGQGDSPLHF.

This rearrangement joins TRBV15 to TRBJ1-6; D ambiguous. Germline V lookup: CDR1 LNHNV, CDR2 YYDKDF (reference sequence). This CDR3 region has 14 residues. The ends were cut back, 0 bases at V and 7 bases at J, with 7 bases in the middle. The CDR3 protein is CATSRDPSNSPLHF. The DNA of the CDR3 is TGTGCCACCAGCAGAGATCCTTCGAATTCACCCCTCCACTTT.

The chain uses TRBV5-1 and TRBJ1-1, with D uncertain. The V end was cut by 4 bases, the J end by 0 bases, with 13 bases between. CDR3 length: 15 amino acids. CDR1 and CDR2 (germline): SGHRS, YFSETQ. This chain's CDR3 is CASSTLQTMNTEAFF. The CDR3 coding sequence is TGCGCCAGCAGCACCTTACAGACAATGAACACTGAAGCTTTCTTT.

Only a few counts were recorded for this clone. The chain employs TRBV18 and TRBJ2-7, with TRBD2 as a possible D gene (5 bases). Germline V CDR1 and CDR2: KGHSH, LQKENI. V was shortened by 2 bases and J by 5 bases, with 13 bases between the two germline ends. The length of the CDR3 is 14 residues. The CDR3 DNA is TGTGCCAGCTCACCAGATTTTCGGAGGAACGAGCAGTACTTC. Amino acids: CASSPDFRRNEQYF.